This T cell receptor beta chain was observed in a study of blood T cell repertoires in COVID-19. Study in general: Collection of acute and convalescent COVID-19 samples took place in the United States, Italy and Spain.

As processed by the authors: From reference gene primer amplification, estimates of nucleated cell counts were derived. The table came from immunoSEQ multiplex PCR; TCRdb's copy has only in-frame clones and leaves some out. That table gives V, J and clone size, and the DNA gave D and trimming. The data contain roughly 54,000 clones, just over 85% of them singletons. The CDR3 is 13 residues long. CDR1 is SGHRS and CDR2 is YFSETQ in the germline V gene. V was cut by 4 bases and J by 2 bases, with 9 bases left in between. The chain has TRBV5-1 and TRBJ1-1; D is possibly TRBD1 (5 bases). The TCR comes from a human donor in a cohort sampled during active COVID-19. Sample: peripheral blood. The CDR3 is CASSAGLNTEAFF. CDR3 nucleotides: TGCGCCAGCAGCGCGGGACTTAACACTGAAGCTTTCTTT.